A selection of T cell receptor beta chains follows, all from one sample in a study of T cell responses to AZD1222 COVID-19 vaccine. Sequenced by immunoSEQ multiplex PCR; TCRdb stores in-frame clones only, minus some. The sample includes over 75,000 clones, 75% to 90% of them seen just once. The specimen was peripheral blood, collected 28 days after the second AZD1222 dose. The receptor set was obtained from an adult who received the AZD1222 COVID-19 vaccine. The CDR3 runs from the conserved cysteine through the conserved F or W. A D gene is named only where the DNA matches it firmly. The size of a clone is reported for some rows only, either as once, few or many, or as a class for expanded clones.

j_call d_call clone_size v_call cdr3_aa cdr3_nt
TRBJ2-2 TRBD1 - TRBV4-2 CASSRTGDNTGELFF TGTGCCAGCAGCCGGACAGGGGACAACACCGGGGAGCTGTTTTTT
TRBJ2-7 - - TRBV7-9 CASSFSQAQQYF TGTGCCAGCAGCTTTTCCCAGGCCCAGCAGTACTTC
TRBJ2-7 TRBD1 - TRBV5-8 CASSLAQTGGTYYEQYF TGTGCCAGCAGCTTGGCCCAGACAGGGGGCACTTACTACGAGCAGTACTTC
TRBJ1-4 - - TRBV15 CATRAPGFEKLFF TGTGCCACCAGGGCCCCAGGGTTTGAAAAACTGTTTTTT
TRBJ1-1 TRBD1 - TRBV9 CASSDGTGLTEAFF TGTGCCAGCAGCGACGGGACAGGGCTCACTGAAGCTTTCTTT
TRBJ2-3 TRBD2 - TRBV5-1 CASSLRTSSSLDTQYF TGCGCCAGCAGCCTACGGACTAGTTCCTCTCTGGATACGCAGTATTTT
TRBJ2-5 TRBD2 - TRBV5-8 CASSPGLAGGPGETQYF TGTGCCAGCAGCCCCGGACTAGCGGGAGGGCCCGGGGAGACCCAGTACTTC
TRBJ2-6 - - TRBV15 CATSRESSGANVLTF TGTGCCACCAGCAGAGAGAGCTCTGGGGCCAACGTCCTGACTTTC
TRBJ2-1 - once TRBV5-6 CASRMAGYNEQFF TGTGCCAGCAGAATGGCGGGCTACAATGAGCAGTTCTTC
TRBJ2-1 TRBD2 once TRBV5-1 CASSLGLAGNNEQFF TGCGCCAGCAGCTTGGGACTAGCGGGGAACAATGAGCAGTTCTTC
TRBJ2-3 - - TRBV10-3 CAISEQVTDTQYF TGTGCCATCAGTGAGCAGGTTACAGATACGCAGTATTTT
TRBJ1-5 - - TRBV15 CATSRDVGSNQPQHF TGTGCCACCAGCAGAGATGTCGGATCCAATCAGCCCCAGCATTTT
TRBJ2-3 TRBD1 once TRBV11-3 CASSLRTGPTPDTQYF TGTGCCAGCAGCTTGAGGACAGGCCCTACCCCAGATACGCAGTATTTT
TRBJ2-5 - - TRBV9 CASSVIPEETQYF TGTGCCAGCAGCGTAATACCTGAAGAGACCCAGTACTTC
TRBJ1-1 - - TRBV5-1 CASSLSGREAFF TGCGCCAGCAGCTTGTCGGGACGTGAAGCTTTCTTT
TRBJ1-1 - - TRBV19 CASSIWGAEAFF TGTGCCAGTAGTATTTGGGGGGCTGAAGCTTTCTTT
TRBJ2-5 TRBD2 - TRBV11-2 CASSSGLAGYETQYF TGTGCCAGCAGCTCGGGACTAGCGGGGTATGAGACCCAGTACTTC
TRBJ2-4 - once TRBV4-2 CASSQAGSAKNIQYF TGTGCCAGCAGCCAAGCCGGGTCGGCCAAAAACATTCAGTACTTC
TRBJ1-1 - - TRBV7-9 CASSRGTEAFF TGTGCCAGCAGCCGCGGGACTGAAGCTTTCTTT
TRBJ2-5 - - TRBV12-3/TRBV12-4 CASSLGDPETQYF TGTGCCAGCAGTTTGGGGGATCCGGAGACCCAGTACTTC
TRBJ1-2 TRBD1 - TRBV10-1 CASREQGAANYGYTF TGCGCCAGCAGAGAACAGGGGGCGGCTAACTATGGCTACACCTTC
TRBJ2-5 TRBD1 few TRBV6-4 CASRDRGQETQYF TGTGCCAGCAGGGACAGGGGGCAAGAGACCCAGTACTTC
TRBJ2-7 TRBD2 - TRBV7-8 CASSLGGLAGLSYEQYF TGTGCCAGCAGCTTAGGGGGACTAGCGGGACTCTCCTACGAGCAGTACTTC
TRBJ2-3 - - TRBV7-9 CASSLGADTQYF TGTGCCAGCAGCTTAGGGGCAGATACGCAGTATTTT
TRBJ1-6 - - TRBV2 CASGSPLHF TGTGCCAGCGGCTCACCCCTCCACTTT
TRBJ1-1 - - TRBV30 CAGGAPMNTEAFF TGTGCCGGGGGGGCCCCCATGAACACTGAAGCTTTCTTT
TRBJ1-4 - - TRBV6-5 CASSYSIQGSNEKLFF TGTGCCAGCAGTTACTCGATACAGGGTTCTAATGAAAAACTGTTTTTT
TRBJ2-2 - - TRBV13 CASSSSPPPRAGELFF TGTGCCAGCAGTTCATCCCCCCCACCGAGAGCCGGGGAGCTGTTTTTT
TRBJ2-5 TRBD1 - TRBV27 CASSPGQGAIIQYF TGTGCCAGCAGTCCCGGACAGGGGGCCATTATCCAGTACTTC
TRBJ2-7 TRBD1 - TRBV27 CASSSDRGLYEQYF TGTGCCAGCAGTTCCGACAGGGGGCTCTACGAGCAGTACTTC
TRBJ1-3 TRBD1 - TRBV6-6 CASTDRATTGNTIYF TGTGCCAGCACAGACAGGGCTACGACTGGAAACACCATATATTTT
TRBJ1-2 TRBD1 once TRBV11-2 CASSLGLTGGVYGYTF TGTGCCAGCAGCTTAGGCCTAACAGGGGGCGTCTATGGCTACACCTTC
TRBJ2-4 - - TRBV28 CASRTYSGNIQYF TGTGCCAGCAGAACATATAGCGGAAACATTCAGTACTTC
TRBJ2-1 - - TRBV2 CASKRQGDEQFF TGTGCCAGCAAGAGGCAGGGCGATGAGCAGTTCTTC
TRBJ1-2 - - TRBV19 CASSKTRDLNYGYTF TGTGCCAGTAGTAAGACGCGGGACCTTAACTATGGCTACACCTTC
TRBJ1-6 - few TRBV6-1 CASSETPPTLHF TGTGCCAGCAGTGAAACACCCCCAACCCTCCACTTT
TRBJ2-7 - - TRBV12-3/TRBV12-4 CASSSVYEQYF TGTGCCAGCAGTTCCGTCTACGAGCAGTACTTC
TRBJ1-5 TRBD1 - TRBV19 CASRPRGDQPQHF TGTGCCAGTAGGCCCAGGGGGGATCAGCCCCAGCATTTT
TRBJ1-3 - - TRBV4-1 CASSQDLGGSSGNTIYF TGCGCCAGCAGCCAAGATTTAGGGGGTAGCTCTGGAAACACCATATATTTT
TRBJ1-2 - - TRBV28 CASSFSLGLKNYGYTF TGTGCCAGCAGTTTCTCTCTCGGGCTTAAGAACTATGGCTACACCTTC
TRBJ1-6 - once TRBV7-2 CASSLVQSRSPLHF TGTGCCAGCAGCTTAGTACAGAGCCGATCACCCCTCCACTTT
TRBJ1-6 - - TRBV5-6 CASTNRGRSPLHF TGTGCCAGCACCAACCGCGGGAGATCACCCCTCCACTTT
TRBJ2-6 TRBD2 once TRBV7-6 CASSQQPGLAGGAFGANVLTF TGTGCCAGCAGCCAACAGCCGGGACTAGCGGGAGGAGCTTTCGGGGCCAACGTCCTGACTTTC
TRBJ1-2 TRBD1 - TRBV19 CATSNRGGIVGYTF TGTGCCACCTCGAATCGAGGGGGCATAGTTGGCTACACCTTC
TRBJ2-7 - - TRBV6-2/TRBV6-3 CASSLLVAEQYF TGTGCCAGCAGCCTACTAGTCGCCGAGCAGTACTTC
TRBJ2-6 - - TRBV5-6 CASTKGSSGANVLTF TGTGCCAGCACTAAAGGGAGCTCTGGGGCCAACGTCCTGACTTTC
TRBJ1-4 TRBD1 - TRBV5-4 CASSPAQDRSKLFF TGTGCCAGCAGCCCGGCCCAGGACAGGTCAAAACTGTTTTTT
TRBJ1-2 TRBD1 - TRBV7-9 CASSSGGQRNYGYTF TGTGCCAGCAGCTCGGGGGGACAGAGGAACTATGGCTACACCTTC
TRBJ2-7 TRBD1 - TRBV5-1 CASRADRVNEQYF TGCGCCAGCAGAGCTGACAGGGTGAACGAGCAGTACTTC
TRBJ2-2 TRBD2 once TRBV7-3 CASSLTSSFSGELFF TGTGCCAGCAGTCTGACTAGCAGTTTCTCCGGGGAGCTGTTTTTT
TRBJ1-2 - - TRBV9 CASSARDGYTF TGTGCCAGCAGCGCCAGAGATGGCTACACCTTC
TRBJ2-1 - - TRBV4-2 CASSQDGIGSYNEQFF TGTGCCAGCAGCCAAGATGGGATAGGGTCCTACAATGAGCAGTTCTTC
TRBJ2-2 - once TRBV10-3 CAISEPRGSSTGELFF TGTGCCATCAGTGAGCCGAGGGGGAGTTCTACCGGGGAGCTGTTTTTT
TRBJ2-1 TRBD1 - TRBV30 CAWDRTGANEQFF TGTGCCTGGGATCGGACAGGGGCGAATGAGCAGTTCTTC